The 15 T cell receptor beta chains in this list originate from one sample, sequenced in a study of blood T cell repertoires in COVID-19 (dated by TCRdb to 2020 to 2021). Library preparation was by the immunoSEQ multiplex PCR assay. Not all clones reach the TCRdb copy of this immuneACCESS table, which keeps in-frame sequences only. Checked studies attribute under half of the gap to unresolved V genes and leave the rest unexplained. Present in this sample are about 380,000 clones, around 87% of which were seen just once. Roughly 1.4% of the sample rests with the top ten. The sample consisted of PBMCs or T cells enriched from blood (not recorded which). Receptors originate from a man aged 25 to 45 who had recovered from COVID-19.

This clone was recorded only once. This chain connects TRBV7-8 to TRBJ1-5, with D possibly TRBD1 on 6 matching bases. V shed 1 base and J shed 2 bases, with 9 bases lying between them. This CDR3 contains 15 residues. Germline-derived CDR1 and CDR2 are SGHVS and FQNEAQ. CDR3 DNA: TGTGCCAGCAGCTTAGTAACAGGGCGCAATCAGCCCCAGCATTTT. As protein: CASSLVTGRNQPQHF. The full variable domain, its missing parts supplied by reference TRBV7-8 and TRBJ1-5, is GAGVSQSPRYKVAKRGQDVALRCDPISGHVSLFWYQQALGQGPEFLTYFQNEAQLDKSGLPSDRFFAERPEGSVSTLKIQRTQQEDSAVYLCASSLVTGRNQPQHFGDGTRLSIL.

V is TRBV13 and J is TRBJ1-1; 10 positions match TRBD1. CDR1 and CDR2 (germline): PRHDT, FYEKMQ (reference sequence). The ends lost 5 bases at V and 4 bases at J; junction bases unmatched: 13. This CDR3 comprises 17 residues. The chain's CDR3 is CASSNSPGTGVGTEAFF. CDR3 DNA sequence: TGTGCCAGCAGCAATAGTCCCGGGACAGGGGTCGGCACTGAAGCTTTCTTT. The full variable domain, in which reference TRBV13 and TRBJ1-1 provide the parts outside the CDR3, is AAGVIQSPRHLIKEKRETATLKCYPIPRHDTVYWYQQGPGQDPQFLISFYEKMQSDKGSIPDRFSAQQFSDYHSELNMSSLELGDSALYFCASSNSPGTGVGTEAFFGQGTRLTVV.

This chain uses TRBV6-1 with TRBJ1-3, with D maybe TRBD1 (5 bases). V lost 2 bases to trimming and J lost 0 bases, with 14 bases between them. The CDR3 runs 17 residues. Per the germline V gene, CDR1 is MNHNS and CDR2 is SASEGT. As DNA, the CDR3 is TGTGCCAGCAGTGAAATTTATCCTGACAGCTCTGGAAACACCATATATTTT. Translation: CASSEIYPDSSGNTIYF.

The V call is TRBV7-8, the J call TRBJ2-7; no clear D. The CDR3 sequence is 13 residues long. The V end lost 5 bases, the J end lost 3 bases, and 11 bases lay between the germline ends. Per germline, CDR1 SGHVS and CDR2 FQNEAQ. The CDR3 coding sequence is TGTGCCAGCAGCCTCCACATCGACTACGAGCAGTACTTC. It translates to CASSLHIDYEQYF.

CDR3 region: CASSESRDSPLHF. DNA for the CDR3: TGCGCCAGCAGTGAGTCGAGAGATTCACCCCTCCACTTT. The chain combines TRBV10-2 with TRBJ1-6, with D unclear. The CDR3 has 13 residues. Trimming cost V 0 bases and J 8 bases, with 5 bases left between them. From germline, CDR1 is WSHSY and CDR2 SAAADI.

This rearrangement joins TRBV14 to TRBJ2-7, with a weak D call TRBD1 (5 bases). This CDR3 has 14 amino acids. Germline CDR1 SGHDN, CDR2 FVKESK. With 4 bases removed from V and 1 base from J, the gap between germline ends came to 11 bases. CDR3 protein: CASSLRQNSYEQYF. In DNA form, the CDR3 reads TGTGCCAGCAGCCTGAGACAGAATTCCTACGAGCAGTACTTC.

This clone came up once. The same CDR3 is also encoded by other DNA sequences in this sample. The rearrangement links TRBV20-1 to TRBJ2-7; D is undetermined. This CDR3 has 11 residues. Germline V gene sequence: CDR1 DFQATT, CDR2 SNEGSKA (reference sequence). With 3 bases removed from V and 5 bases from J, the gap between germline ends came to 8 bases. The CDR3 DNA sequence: TGCAGTGCTAGTAGTGGCCACGAGCAGTACTTC. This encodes CSASSGHEQYF.

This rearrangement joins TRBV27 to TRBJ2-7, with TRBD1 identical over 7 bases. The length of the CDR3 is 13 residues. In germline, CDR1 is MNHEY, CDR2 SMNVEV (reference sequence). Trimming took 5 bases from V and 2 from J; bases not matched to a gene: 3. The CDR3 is CASSQDRTYEQYF. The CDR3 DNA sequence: TGTGCCAGCAGTCAGGACAGGACCTACGAGCAGTACTTC.

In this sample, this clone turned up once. The CDR3 loop is CASSQDPQGAVGSPLHF. DNA for the CDR3: TGCGCCAGCAGCCAAGACCCCCAAGGGGCCGTGGGATCACCCCTCCACTTT. V and J are TRBV4-1 and TRBJ1-6, with D maybe TRBD1 (5 bases). CDR1 and CDR2 (germline): MGHRA, YSYEKL. Trimming cost V 0 bases and J 10 bases, with 19 bases left between them. The CDR3 runs to 17 residues.

CDR3 DNA: TGTGCCAGCAGCTTACAACAGGGTACCTATGGCTACACCTTC. It specifies CASSLQQGTYGYTF. V usage is TRBV7-8 and J usage is TRBJ1-2, with D possibly matching TRBD1 (6 bases). The ends were cut back, 2 bases at V and 4 bases at J, with 11 bases in the middle. CDR3 length: 14 amino acids. Germline-derived CDR1 and CDR2 are SGHVS and FQNEAQ.

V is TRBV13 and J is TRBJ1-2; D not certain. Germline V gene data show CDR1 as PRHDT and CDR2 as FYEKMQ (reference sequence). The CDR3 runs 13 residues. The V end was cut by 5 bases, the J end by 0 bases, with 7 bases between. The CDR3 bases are TGTGCCAGCAGCGACGGAGCTAACTATGGCTACACCTTC. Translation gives CASSDGANYGYTF. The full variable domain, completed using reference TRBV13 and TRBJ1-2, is AAGVIQSPRHLIKEKRETATLKCYPIPRHDTVYWYQQGPGQDPQFLISFYEKMQSDKGSIPDRFSAQQFSDYHSELNMSSLELGDSALYFCASSDGANYGYTFGSGTRLTVV.

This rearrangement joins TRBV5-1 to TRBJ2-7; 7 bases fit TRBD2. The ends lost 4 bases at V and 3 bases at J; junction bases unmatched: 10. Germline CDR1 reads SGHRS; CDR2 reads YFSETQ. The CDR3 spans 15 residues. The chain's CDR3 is CASSPGGFLLYEQYF. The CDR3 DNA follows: TGCGCCAGCAGCCCCGGGGGGTTTCTTCTCTACGAGCAGTACTTC.

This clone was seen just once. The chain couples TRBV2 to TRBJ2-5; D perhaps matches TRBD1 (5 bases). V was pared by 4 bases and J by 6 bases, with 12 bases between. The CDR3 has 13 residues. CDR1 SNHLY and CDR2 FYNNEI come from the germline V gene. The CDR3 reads CASSVDRDKTQYF. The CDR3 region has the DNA TGTGCCAGCAGTGTCGACAGAGATAAGACCCAGTACTTC.

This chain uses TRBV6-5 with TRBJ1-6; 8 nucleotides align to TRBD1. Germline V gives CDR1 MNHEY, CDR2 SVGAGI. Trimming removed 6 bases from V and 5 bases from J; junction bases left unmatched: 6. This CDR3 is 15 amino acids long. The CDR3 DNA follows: TGTGCCAGCAGGCCCGGGACAGGTCATAATTCACCCCTCCACTTT. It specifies CASRPGTGHNSPLHF.

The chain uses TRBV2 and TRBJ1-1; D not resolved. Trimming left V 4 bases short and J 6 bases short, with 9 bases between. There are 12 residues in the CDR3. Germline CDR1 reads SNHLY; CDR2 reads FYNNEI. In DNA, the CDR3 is TGTGCCAGCAGTGTTGCACGGGCTGAAGCTTTCTTT. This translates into CASSVARAEAFF.